A selection of T cell receptor beta chains follows, all from one sample in a study of blood T cells in healthy people across ages. A single record per CDR3 protein comes from TCRdb applying MiXCR to the 5' RACE reads. The sample yields 1.4 million or so distinct CDR3 sequences, approximately 43% seen once. Sample: blood. The source is a woman between 18 and 29 years old in good health. The CDR3 runs from the conserved cysteine through the conserved F or W. D genes are given only for firm matches. Only some rows state a clone size, as once, few, many or a class for expanded clones.

J	V	D	size	CDR3	DNA
TRBJ2-7	TRBV5-4	TRBD2	NA	CAGSLEAAGVYNEQYF	TGTGCCGGCAGCTTGGAGGCAGCGGGAGTCTACAATGAGCAGTACTTC
TRBJ2-7	TRBV5-1	NA	NA	CASSPYSTGAYEQYF	TGCGCCAGCAGCCCCTATTCTACGGGAGCCTACGAGCAGTACTTC
TRBJ1-5	TRBV20-1	NA	NA	CSARGPRASNQPQHF	TGCAGTGCTAGAGGCCCGAGAGCTAGCAATCAGCCCCAGCATTTT
TRBJ2-5	TRBV9	TRBD2	NA	CASSVGGTSGPQETQYF	TGTGCCAGCAGCGTAGGGGGGACTAGCGGCCCCCAAGAGACCCAGTACTTC
TRBJ2-3	TRBV7-8	TRBD2	NA	CASSLNSPGGPAQYF	TGTGCCAGCAGCTTGAATAGTCCGGGAGGGCCCGCGCAGTATTTT
TRBJ2-7	TRBV20-1	NA	NA	CSARGAPYLLSYEQYF	TGCAGTGCTAGAGGGGCCCCCTACTTGCTATCCTACGAGCAGTACTTC
TRBJ1-6	TRBV11-2	NA	NA	CASSTRMDNSPLHF	TGTGCCAGCAGCACCCGGATGGATAATTCACCCCTCCACTTT
TRBJ1-1	TRBV29-1	NA	NA	CSVDKNTEAFF	TGCAGCGTTGATAAGAACACTGAAGCTTTCTTT
TRBJ2-5	TRBV6-5	TRBD2	few	CASSYLGGLAGETQYF	TGTGCCAGCAGTTACTTAGGGGGACTAGCGGGAGAGACCCAGTACTTC
TRBJ2-1	TRBV2	NA	NA	CASSEAGLAGFNEQFF	TGTGCCAGCAGTGAAGCGGGTCTAGCTGGGTTTAATGAGCAGTTCTTC
TRBJ1-1	TRBV6-1	NA	few	CASSLAASLEAFF	TGTGCCAGCAGTTTGGCTGCCTCCCTTGAAGCTTTCTTT
TRBJ2-3	TRBV4-1	NA	few	CASSQDPPAGRISTDTQYF	TGCGCCAGCAGCCAAGATCCCCCAGCGGGTAGAATTAGCACAGATACGCAGTATTTT
TRBJ1-1	TRBV7-9	NA	once	CASSLFGGIGTEAFF	TGTGCCAGCAGCTTATTTGGGGGAATTGGCACTGAAGCTTTCTTT
TRBJ2-3	TRBV6-5	NA	few	CASSYSPASTDTQYF	TGTGCCAGCAGTTACTCGCCTGCTAGCACAGATACGCAGTATTTT